The entry that follows covers one T cell receptor beta chain sequence. Germline loops: CDR1 SGHNT, CDR2 YYREEE (reference sequence). With 4 bases clipped from V and 7 bases from J, the junction kept 8 bases outside the gene matches. The CDR3 extends over 15 amino acids. Sequenced by immunoSEQ multiplex PCR; TCRdb stores in-frame clones only, minus some. Found here are about 25,000 clones, about 80% of them singletons; the top ten hold around 24%. This entry is derived from a study of OX40 agonist ivuxolimab in advanced cancers. This clonotype was sampled from an adult with an advanced solid tumor such as melanoma, head and neck, liver or kidney cancer. The rearrangement links TRBV5-4 to TRBJ1-5; 10 nucleotides align to TRBD1. This material consisted of CD4+ or CD8+ T cells sorted from blood, taken in a trial of the OX40 agonist ivuxolimab. The CDR3 loop is CASSQDRGRTQPQHF. CDR3 nucleotide sequence: TGTGCCAGCAGCCAAGACAGGGGGCGCACCCAGCCCCAGCATTTT.